The source of this TCR beta chain is a study of technical replicates of blood from a few donors. Germline CDR1 reads GTSNPN; CDR2 reads SVGIG (reference sequence). With 0 bases removed from V and 5 bases from J, the gap between germline ends came to 16 bases. This CDR3 is 15 amino acids long. Assay used: immunoSEQ multiplex PCR; TCRdb lists only in-frame clones, some missing. The sample consists of about 61,000 clones, around 97% of them appearing once. The V call is TRBV30, the J call TRBJ2-5; D may be TRBD2 (7 bases). This clonotype was obtained from a human donor in good health. The sequencing input was T cells isolated from PBMCs. CDR3 DNA sequence: TGTGCCTGGAGTGTACAAGGGGGGGGGCTCGAGACCCAGTACTTC. Translation gives CAWSVQGGGLETQYF.